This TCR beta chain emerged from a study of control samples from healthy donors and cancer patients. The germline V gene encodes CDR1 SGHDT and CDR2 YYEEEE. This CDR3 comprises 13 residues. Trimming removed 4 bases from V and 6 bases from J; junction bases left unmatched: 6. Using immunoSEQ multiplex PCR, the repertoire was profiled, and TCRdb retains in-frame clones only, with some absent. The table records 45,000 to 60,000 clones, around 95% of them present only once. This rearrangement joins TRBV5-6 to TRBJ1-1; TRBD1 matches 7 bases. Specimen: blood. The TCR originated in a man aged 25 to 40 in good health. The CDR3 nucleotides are TGTGCCAGCAGCGAAGTGGGACAGCCTGAAGCTTTCTTT. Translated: CASSEVGQPEAFF.